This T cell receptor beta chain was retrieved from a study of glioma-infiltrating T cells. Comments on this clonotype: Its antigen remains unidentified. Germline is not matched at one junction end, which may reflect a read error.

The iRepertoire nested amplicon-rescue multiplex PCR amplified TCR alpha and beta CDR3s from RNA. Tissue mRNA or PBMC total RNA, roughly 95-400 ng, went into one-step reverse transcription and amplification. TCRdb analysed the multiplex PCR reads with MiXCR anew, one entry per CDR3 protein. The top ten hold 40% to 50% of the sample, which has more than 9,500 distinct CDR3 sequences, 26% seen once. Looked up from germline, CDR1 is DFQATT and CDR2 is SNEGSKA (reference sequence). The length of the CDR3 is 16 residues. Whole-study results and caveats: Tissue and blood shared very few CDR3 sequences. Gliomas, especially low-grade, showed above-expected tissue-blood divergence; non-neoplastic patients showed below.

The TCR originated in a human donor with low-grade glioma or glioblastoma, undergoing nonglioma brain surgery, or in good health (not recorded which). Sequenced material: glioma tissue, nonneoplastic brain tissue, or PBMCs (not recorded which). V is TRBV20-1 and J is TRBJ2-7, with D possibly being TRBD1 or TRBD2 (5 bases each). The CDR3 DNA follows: TGCAGTGCTAGCCTTATCGGGCCCTCCTTTAGGGACGATCAGTACTTC. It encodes CSASLIGPSFRDDQYF.